This TCR beta chain was recorded in a study of beta chain features in type 1 diabetes. About the research overall: All samples together contributed around 98,000,000 sorted cells for examination. General study findings and limits: Among type 1 diabetes patients, VDJ junctions had fewer insertions and more deletions. Any HLA type influence on TCRB rearrangement was left unresolved here.

In germline, CDR1 is SGHTA, CDR2 FQGNSA. This CDR3 has 17 amino acids. After removal of 3 bases from V and 2 bases from J, the junction contained 8 bases not matched to a gene. In all sorted populations, purity surpassed 95%. Expressed TCRB transcripts got sequenced, as all isolated RNA was reverse transcribed. Only in-frame clones appear in the TCRdb table, and some are missing; sequencing was by immunoSEQ multiplex PCR. In the table there are approximately 380,000 clones, about 14% of which are singletons. This clone occurred a few times. Its specificity is unknown. V gene TRBV7-2 combines with J gene TRBJ2-5, with TRBD2 matching 11 bases. The sequence came from a woman aged 18-29 years in good health. Sequenced input: naive CD4+ T cells from blood. The DNA for the CDR3 is TGTGCCAGCAGCTTCGGCGGGACTAGCGGACCACAAGAGACCCAGTACTTC. It yields the protein CASSFGGTSGPQETQYF.